The 14 T cell receptor beta chains listed next were all sequenced from one sample in a study of T cells in Graves' hyperthyroidism and ophthalmopathy. RNA transcripts yielded amplified TCR beta CDR3 regions. Initially, a first-round RT-PCR of the TCR CDR3 employed the HTBI primer set. TCRdb re-analysed the multiplex PCR reads in MiXCR, keeping a single row per CDR3 protein. Among around 480,000 distinct CDR3 sequences listed, about an eighth were seen once. The sample comprised blood. The receptors come from a woman aged 18 to 35 with Graves' hyperthyroidism.

This chain links TRBV20-1 with TRBJ1-2; D not certain. V shed 6 bases and J shed 7 bases, with 15 bases lying between them. The CDR3 is 12 residues long. Germline V gives CDR1 DFQATT, CDR2 SNEGSKA (reference sequence). The CDR3 protein is CSAGSTTVGYTF. The CDR3, as DNA: TGCAGTGCGGGATCGACTACTGTTGGCTACACCTTC.

V gene TRBV7-9 combines with J gene TRBJ2-7; D remains unclear. In germline, CDR1 is SEHNR, CDR2 FQNEAQ (reference sequence). Trimming removed 1 base at V and 4 bases at J, with 11 bases between. The CDR3 has 14 amino acids. CDR3 DNA sequence: TGTGCCAGCAGCTTAGAGACCGTTTCATACGAGCAGTACTTC. This translates into CASSLETVSYEQYF.

This clonotype was recorded at least ten times. The J gene is TRBJ2-3, the V gene TRBV7-7, with 7 bases lining up with TRBD1. Per the germline V gene, CDR1 is SSHAT and CDR2 is FNYEAQ (reference sequence). Germline trimming cut 5 bases from V and 2 bases from J; bases unmatched to any gene: 4. The CDR3 covers 14 residues. CDR3 protein: CASSPTGDTDTQYF. The DNA of the CDR3 is TGTGCCAGCAGCCCCACAGGGGACACAGATACGCAGTATTTT.

In nucleotides, the CDR3 is TGTGCCAGCAGTGAACATGGGACAGTCGATGGCTACACCTTC. It translates to CASSEHGTVDGYTF. This chain uses TRBV6-1 with TRBJ1-2, with 7 bases fitting TRBD1. Unmatched junction bases numbered 6, after V lost 2 bases and J lost 6 bases. Germline CDR1 and CDR2: MNHNS and SASEGT. There are 14 residues in the CDR3.

This clonotype has only a few counts. This chain connects TRBV13 to TRBJ1-3; D possibly corresponds to TRBD1 (6 bases). This CDR3 spans 15 amino acids. Germline CDR1 reads PRHDT; CDR2 reads FYEKMQ (reference sequence). V was shortened by 5 bases and J by 0 bases, with 11 bases between the two germline ends. This CDR3 reads CASSKTGFSGNTIYF. CDR3 DNA sequence: TGTGCCAGCAGCAAAACAGGGTTCTCTGGAAACACCATATATTTT.

In this sample, this clonotype turned up many times. This chain joins TRBV12-5 and TRBJ2-3, with 14 bases fitting TRBD2. The CDR3 is made up of 15 amino acids. V shed 4 bases and J 5 bases; nucleotides not matched to a gene: 2. From germline, CDR1 is LGHNT and CDR2 FRNRAP. CDR3 in amino acids: CASGSGLAGGDTQYF. The CDR3 nucleotides read TGTGCTAGTGGTTCCGGACTAGCGGGAGGAGATACGCAGTATTTT.

The sample holds many counts of this clonotype. Here the CDR3 reads CASSIGQGIYNEQFF. CDR3 in DNA: TGTGCCAGCAGTATAGGACAGGGGATCTACAATGAGCAGTTCTTC. The gene calls are TRBV12-3 or TRBV12-4 and TRBJ2-1, with TRBD1 matching 9 bases. This CDR3 region has 15 residues. V gave up 5 bases and J gave up 3 bases; unmatched junction bases: 5.

This clonotype has ten or more counts. The chain combines TRBV30 with TRBJ2-1, with 10 bases fitting TRBD2. The CDR3 contains 15 residues. V dropped 0 bases and J dropped 4; count of bases not matched to a gene: 3. The V gene's germline CDR1 is GTSNPN and CDR2 SVGIG (reference sequence). The CDR3 sequence is CAWSVKAGGYNEQFF. DNA of the CDR3: TGTGCCTGGAGTGTAAAAGCGGGAGGGTACAATGAGCAGTTCTTC.

In this sample, this clonotype turned up many times. The chain employs TRBV30 and TRBJ2-7; D is ambiguous. V dropped 2 bases and J dropped 0 bases, with 8 bases sitting between them. CDR1 is GTSNPN and CDR2 is SVGIG in the germline V gene (reference sequence). The CDR3 contains 13 residues. The CDR3 nucleotides are TGTGCCTGGAGTTCTGGCAGCTCCTACGAGCAGTACTTC. Amino acid sequence: CAWSSGSSYEQYF.

This clonotype was observed a few times. V and J are TRBV9 and TRBJ2-6; TRBD2 agrees at 8 bases. This CDR3 spans 18 amino acids. J lost 4 bases, V lost 0 bases, and 9 bases had no gene match. The germline gives CDR1 SGDLS, CDR2 YYNGEE. CDR3 amino acids: CASSVARGGARGANVLTF. The CDR3 DNA reads as TGTGCCAGCAGCGTAGCCCGGGGGGGGGCGCGGGGGGCCAACGTCCTGACTTTC. Complete variable domain (other parts from reference TRBV9 and TRBJ2-6): DSGVTQTPKHLITATGQRVTLRCSPRSGDLSVYWYQQSLDQGLQFLIQYYNGEERAKGNILERFSAQQFPDLHSELNLSSLELGDSALYFCASSVARGGARGANVLTFGAGSRLTVL.

At least ten counts were recorded for this clonotype. J is TRBJ2-1 and V is TRBV3-1, with 13 bases lining up with TRBD2. There are 14 residues in the CDR3. V dropped 7 bases and J dropped 9; count of bases not matched to a gene: 6. Per the germline V gene, CDR1 is LGHDT and CDR2 is YNNKEL (reference sequence). The DNA of the CDR3 is TGTGCCAGCAACCGACTAGCGGGAGGTGGTGAGCAGTTCTTC. Amino acids: CASNRLAGGGEQFF.

This clonotype was detected many times. The V and J genes are TRBV24-1 and TRBJ2-2, with D unresolved. V lost 3 bases, J lost 4 bases, and 11 bases lay in between. Germline values: CDR1 KGHDR, CDR2 SFDVKD. This CDR3 has 15 amino acids. Written as DNA, the CDR3 is TGTGCCACCAGTGATGTCCAGTTACGCACCGGGGAGCTGTTTTTT. This sequence encodes CATSDVQLRTGELFF.

The table lists this clonotype with a few counts. The chain carries TRBV19 and TRBJ2-1; 10 bases map to TRBD2. The CDR3 has 15 amino acids. CDR1 is LNHDA, CDR2 SQIVND, per germline (reference sequence). V lost 3 bases, J lost 10 bases, and 9 bases stayed unmatched. The CDR3, as DNA: TGTGCCAGTAGTATGAGGCTAGCGGGAGCTGGGGAGCAGTTCTTC. Protein sequence: CASSMRLAGAGEQFF.

The genes are TRBV12-3 or TRBV12-4 and TRBJ2-5, with 15 bases aligning to TRBD2. This CDR3 contains 16 residues. The V and J ends lost 9 bases and 7 bases, in that order; junction bases with no gene match: 12. The CDR3 sequence: CASGTSGRMGRGTQYF. CDR3 nucleotides: TGTGCCAGTGGGACTAGCGGGAGGATGGGCCGGGGGACCCAGTACTTC.